This T cell receptor beta chain is drawn from a study of CD8+CD57+ T cells in acquired aplastic anemia. Patients who underwent sequencing had shown CD8+CD57+ cell expansion by flow cytometry. Severe acquired aplastic anemia was the diagnosis recorded for all patients. None of the patients had been given any therapy when their blood was sampled. This CDR3 region has 14 residues. Trimming stripped 6 bases from V and 0 bases from J, with 8 bases between. Germline V CDR1 and CDR2: LNHDA, SQIVND (reference sequence). This clonotype was counted once. The use of genomic DNA as template underpinned the TCR beta VDJ and CDR3 profiling. TCRdb recomputed calls from the reads with MiXCR, one row per CDR3 protein. The sample contains approximately 150,000 distinct CDR3 sequences, roughly 50% of which appear only once.

The sequence derives from a human donor with aplastic anemia. The V and J genes are TRBV19 and TRBJ2-2; D unresolved. The specimen sequenced was sorted CD4+, CD8+, or CD8+CD57+ T cells (not recorded which) from PBMCs. The CDR3 spells CASRLGPNTGELFF. The CDR3 DNA reads as TGTGCCAGTAGACTCGGGCCGAACACCGGGGAGCTGTTTTTT.